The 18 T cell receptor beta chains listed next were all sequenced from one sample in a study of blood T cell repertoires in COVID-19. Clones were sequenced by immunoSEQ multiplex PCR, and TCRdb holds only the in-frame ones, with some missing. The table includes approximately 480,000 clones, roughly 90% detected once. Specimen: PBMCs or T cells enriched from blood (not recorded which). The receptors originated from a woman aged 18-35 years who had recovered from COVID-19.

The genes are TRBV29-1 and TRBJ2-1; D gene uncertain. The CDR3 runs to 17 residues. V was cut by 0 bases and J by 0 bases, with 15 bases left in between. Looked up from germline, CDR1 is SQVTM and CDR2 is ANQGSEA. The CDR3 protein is CSVEDLDFSSSYNEQFF. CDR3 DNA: TGCAGCGTTGAAGACCTCGACTTTTCTAGCTCCTACAATGAGCAGTTCTTC.

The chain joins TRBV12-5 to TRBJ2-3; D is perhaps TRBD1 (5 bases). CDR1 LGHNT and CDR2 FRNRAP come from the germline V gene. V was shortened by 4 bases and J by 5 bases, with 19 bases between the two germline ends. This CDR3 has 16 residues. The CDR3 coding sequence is TGTGCTAGTGGTTCCCCCCCAGGGAAAGGGGAAGATACGCAGTATTTT. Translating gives CASGSPPGKGEDTQYF.

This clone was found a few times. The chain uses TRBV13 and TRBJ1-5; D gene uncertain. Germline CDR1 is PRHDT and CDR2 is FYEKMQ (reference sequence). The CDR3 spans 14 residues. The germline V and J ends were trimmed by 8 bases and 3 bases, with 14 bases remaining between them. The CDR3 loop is CASCPYSANQPQHF. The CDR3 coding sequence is TGTGCCAGCTGCCCCTACAGTGCCAATCAGCCCCAGCATTTT. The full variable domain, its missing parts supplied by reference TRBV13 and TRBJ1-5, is AAGVIQSPRHLIKEKRETATLKCYPIPRHDTVYWYQQGPGQDPQFLISFYEKMQSDKGSIPDRFSAQQFSDYHSELNMSSLELGDSALYFCASCPYSANQPQHFGDGTRLSIL.

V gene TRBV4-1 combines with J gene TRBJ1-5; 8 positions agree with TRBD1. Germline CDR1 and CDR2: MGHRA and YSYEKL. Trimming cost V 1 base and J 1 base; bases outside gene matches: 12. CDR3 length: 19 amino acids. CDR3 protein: CASSQVIDRGRGSNQPQHF. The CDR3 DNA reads TGCGCCAGCAGCCAAGTCATTGACAGGGGCCGGGGGAGCAATCAGCCCCAGCATTTT.

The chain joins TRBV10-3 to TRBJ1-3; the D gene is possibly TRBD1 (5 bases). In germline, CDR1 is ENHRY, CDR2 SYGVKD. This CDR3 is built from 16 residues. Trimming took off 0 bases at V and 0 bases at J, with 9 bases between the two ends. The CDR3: CAISESDRSSGNTIYF. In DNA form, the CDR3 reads TGTGCCATCAGTGAGTCTGACAGAAGCTCTGGAAACACCATATATTTT.

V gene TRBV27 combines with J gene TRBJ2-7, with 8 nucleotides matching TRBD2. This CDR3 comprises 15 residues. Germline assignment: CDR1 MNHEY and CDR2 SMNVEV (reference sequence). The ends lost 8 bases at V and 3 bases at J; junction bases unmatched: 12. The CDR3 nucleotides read TGTGCCAGCCCTCACCCCGGGGGGGCGGTCTACGAGCAGTACTTC. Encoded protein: CASPHPGGAVYEQYF.

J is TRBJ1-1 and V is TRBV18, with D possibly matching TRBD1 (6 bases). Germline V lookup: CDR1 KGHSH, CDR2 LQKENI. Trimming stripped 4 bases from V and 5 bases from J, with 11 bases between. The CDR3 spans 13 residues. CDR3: CASSQGRGTEAFF. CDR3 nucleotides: TGTGCCAGCTCACAGGGAAGGGGGACTGAAGCTTTCTTT.

The CDR3 DNA reads TGTGCCAGCAGTTACTCGATAGACAATCAGCCCCAGCATTTT. Translated, it gives CASSYSIDNQPQHF. This chain connects TRBV6-5 to TRBJ1-5; the D is unclear. From germline, CDR1 is MNHEY and CDR2 SVGAGI. The V end lost 0 bases, the J end lost 3 bases, and 6 bases lay between the germline ends. This CDR3 is built from 14 residues.

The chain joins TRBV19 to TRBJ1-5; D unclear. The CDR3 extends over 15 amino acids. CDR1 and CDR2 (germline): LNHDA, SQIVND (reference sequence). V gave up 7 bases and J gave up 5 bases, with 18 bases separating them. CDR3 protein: CASTSAHQEDQPQHF. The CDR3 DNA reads TGTGCCAGTACCTCCGCCCACCAGGAAGATCAGCCCCAGCATTTT.

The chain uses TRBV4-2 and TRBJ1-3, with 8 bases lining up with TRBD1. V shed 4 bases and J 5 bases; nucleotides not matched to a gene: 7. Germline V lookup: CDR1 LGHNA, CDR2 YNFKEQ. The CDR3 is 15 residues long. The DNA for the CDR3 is TGTGCCAGCAGCCCAGGGGCAGGGGGCCGAAACACCATATATTTT. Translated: CASSPGAGGRNTIYF.

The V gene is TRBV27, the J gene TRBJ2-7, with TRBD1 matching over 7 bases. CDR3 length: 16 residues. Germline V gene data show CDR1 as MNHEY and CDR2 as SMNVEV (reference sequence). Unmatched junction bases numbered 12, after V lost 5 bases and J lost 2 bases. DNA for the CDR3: TGTGCCAGCAGTCCGGGAACCGGGACAGTAACCTACGAGCAGTACTTC. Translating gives CASSPGTGTVTYEQYF.

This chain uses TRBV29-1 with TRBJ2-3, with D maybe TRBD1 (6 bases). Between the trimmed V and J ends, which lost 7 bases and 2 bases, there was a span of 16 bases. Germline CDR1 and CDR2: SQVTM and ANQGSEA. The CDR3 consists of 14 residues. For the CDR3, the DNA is TGCAGCGGTGGGACACAAGTACCCACAGATACGCAGTATTTT. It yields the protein CSGGTQVPTDTQYF.

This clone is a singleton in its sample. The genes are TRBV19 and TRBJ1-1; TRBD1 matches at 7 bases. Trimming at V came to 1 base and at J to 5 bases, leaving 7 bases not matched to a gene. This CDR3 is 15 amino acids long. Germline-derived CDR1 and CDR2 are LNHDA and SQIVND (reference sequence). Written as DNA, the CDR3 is TGTGCCAGTAGTATAGGAGGGACAGTAGGAACTGAAGCTTTCTTT. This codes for CASSIGGTVGTEAFF.

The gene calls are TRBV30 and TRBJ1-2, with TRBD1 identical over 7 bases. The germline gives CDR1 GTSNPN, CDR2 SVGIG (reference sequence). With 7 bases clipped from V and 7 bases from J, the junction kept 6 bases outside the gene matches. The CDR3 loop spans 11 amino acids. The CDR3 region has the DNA TGTGCCTCCGGGACAGTAGGTGGCTACACCTTC. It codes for CASGTVGGYTF. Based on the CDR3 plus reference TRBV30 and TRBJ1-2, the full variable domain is SQTIHQWPATLVQPVGSPLSLECTVEGTSNPNLYWYRQAAGRGLQLLFYSVGIGQISSEVPQNLSASRPQDRQFILSSKKLLLSDSGFYLCASGTVGGYTFGSGTRLTVV.

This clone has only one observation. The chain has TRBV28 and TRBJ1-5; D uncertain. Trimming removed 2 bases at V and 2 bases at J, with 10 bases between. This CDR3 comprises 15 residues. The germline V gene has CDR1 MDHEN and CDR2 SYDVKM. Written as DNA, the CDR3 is TGTGCCAGCAGTTTAGTGGCCGCGGGCAATCAGCCCCAGCATTTT. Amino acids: CASSLVAAGNQPQHF.

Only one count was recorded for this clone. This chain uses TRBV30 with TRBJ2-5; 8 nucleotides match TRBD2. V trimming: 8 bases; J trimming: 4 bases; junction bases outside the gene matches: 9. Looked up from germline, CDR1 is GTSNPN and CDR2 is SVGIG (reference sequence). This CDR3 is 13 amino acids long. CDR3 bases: TGTGCCGGATCGGGGGGGTTAGGAGAGACCCAGTACTTC. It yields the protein CAGSGGLGETQYF.

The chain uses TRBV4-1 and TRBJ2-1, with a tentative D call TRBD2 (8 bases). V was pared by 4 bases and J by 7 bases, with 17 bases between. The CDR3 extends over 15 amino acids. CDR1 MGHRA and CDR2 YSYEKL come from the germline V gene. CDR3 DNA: TGCGCCAGCAGCCCGGGAGGGGACAGAGGGAATGAGCAGTTCTTC. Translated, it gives CASSPGGDRGNEQFF.

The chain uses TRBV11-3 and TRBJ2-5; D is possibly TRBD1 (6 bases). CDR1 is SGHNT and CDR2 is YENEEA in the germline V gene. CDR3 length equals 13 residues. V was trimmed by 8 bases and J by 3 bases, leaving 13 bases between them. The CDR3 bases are TGTGCCAGCTCCGAGGACAGAGAAGAGACCCAGTACTTC. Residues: CASSEDREETQYF. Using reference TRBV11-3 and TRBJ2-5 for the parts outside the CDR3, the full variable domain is EAGVVQSPRYKIIEKKQPVAFWCNPISGHNTLYWYLQNLGQGPELLIRYENEEAVDDSQLPKDRFSAERLKGVDSTLKIQPAELGDSAVYLCASSEDREETQYFGPGTRLLVL.